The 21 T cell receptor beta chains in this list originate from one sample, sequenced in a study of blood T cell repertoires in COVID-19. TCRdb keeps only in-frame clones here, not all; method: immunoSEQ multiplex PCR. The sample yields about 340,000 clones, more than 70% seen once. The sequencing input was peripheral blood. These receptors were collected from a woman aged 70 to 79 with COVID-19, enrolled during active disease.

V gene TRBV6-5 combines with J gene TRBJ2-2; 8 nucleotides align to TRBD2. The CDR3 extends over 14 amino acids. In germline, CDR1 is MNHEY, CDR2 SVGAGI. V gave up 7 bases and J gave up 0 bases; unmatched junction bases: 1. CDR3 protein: CASTGGANTGELFF. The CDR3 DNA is TGTGCCAGCACCGGGGGGGCGAACACCGGGGAGCTGTTTTTT.

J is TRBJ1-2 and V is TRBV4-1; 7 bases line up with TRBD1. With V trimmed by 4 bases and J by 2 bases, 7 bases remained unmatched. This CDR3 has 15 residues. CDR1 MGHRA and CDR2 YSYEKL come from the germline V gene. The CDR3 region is CASSPPGQTNYGYTF. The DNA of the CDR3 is TGCGCCAGCAGCCCACCGGGACAGACCAACTATGGCTACACCTTC.

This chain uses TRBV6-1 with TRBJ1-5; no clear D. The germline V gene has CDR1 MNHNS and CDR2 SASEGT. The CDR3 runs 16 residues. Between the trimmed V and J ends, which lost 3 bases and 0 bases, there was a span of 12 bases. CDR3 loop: CASSDPWEGSNQPQHF. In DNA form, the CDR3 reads TGTGCCAGCAGTGACCCGTGGGAGGGTAGCAATCAGCCCCAGCATTTT.

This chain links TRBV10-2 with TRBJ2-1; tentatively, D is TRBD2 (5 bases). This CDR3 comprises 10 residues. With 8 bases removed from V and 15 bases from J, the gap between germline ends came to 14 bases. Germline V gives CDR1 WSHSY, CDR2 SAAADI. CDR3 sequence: CASGIALTFF. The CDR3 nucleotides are TGCGCCAGCGGGATAGCGCTAACGTTCTTC.

CDR3: CASSVTGGGELFF. CDR3 nucleotide sequence: TGTGCCAGCAGCGTGACCGGGGGAGGGGAGCTGTTTTTT. The V call is TRBV11-2, the J call TRBJ2-2; D may be TRBD2 (6 bases). Per germline, CDR1 SGHAT and CDR2 FQNNGV. The germline V and J ends were trimmed by 5 bases and 8 bases, with 12 bases remaining between them. The CDR3 runs 13 residues.

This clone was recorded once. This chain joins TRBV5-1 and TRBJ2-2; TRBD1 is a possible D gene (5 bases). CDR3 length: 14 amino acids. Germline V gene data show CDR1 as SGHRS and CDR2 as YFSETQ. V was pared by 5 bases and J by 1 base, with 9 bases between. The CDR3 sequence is CASRAGMNTGELFF. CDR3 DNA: TGCGCCAGCAGGGCAGGGATGAACACCGGGGAGCTGTTTTTT.

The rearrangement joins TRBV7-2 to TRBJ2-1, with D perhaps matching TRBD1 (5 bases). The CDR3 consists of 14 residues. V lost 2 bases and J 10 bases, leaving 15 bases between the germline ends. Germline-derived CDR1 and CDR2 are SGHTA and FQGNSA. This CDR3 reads CASSLIGALGEQFF. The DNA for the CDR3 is TGTGCCAGCAGCTTAATAGGGGCCCTAGGAGAGCAGTTCTTC.

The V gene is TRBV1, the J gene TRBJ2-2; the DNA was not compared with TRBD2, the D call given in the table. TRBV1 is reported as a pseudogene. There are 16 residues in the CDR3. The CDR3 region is CTSSERGGSGTGELFF. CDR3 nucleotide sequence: TGCACCAGCAGCGAGCGGGGGGGTTCTGGTACCGGGGAGCTGTTTTTT.

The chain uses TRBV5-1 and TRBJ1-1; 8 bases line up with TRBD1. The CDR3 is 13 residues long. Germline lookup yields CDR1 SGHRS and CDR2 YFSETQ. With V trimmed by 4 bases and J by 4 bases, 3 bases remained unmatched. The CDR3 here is CASSPDRATEAFF. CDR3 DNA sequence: TGCGCCAGCAGCCCGGACAGGGCCACTGAAGCTTTCTTT.

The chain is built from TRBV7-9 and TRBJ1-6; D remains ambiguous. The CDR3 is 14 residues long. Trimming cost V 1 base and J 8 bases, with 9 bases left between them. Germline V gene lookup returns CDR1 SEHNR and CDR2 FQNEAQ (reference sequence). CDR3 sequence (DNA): TGTGCCAGCAGCTTAGACAGAATGGATTCACCCCTCCACTTT. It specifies CASSLDRMDSPLHF.

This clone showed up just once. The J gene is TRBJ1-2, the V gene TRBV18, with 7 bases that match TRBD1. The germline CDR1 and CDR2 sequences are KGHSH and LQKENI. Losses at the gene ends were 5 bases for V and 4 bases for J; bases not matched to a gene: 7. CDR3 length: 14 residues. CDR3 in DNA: TGTGCCAGCTCAGCCTCCGGGACAGTCTATGGCTACACCTTC. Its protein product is CASSASGTVYGYTF.

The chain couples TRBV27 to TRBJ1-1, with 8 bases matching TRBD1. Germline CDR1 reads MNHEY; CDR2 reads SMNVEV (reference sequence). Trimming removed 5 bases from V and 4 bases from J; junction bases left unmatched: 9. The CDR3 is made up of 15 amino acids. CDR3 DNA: TGTGCCAGCAGTCCTTTCAGGGGGCTGGGCACTGAAGCTTTCTTT. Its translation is CASSPFRGLGTEAFF.

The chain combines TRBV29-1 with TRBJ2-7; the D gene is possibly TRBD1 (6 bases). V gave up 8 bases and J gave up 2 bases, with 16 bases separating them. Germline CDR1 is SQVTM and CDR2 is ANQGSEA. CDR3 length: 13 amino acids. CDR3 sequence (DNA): TGCAGCATCTCCAGGGGTTCAACCTACGAGCAGTACTTC. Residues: CSISRGSTYEQYF.

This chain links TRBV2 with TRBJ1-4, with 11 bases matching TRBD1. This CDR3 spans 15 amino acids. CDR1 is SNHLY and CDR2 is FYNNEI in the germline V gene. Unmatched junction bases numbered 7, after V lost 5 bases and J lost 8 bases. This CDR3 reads CASSPPGQGGEKLFF. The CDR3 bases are TGTGCCAGCAGTCCCCCGGGACAGGGGGGCGAAAAACTGTTTTTT.

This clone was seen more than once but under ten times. The CDR3 protein is CASSLARTGGGEAFF. Here the CDR3 DNA reads TGTGCCAGCAGCTTAGCGCGGACAGGGGGCGGTGAAGCTTTCTTT. The chain uses TRBV7-9 and TRBJ1-1, with 11 bases that match TRBD1. CDR3 size: 15 residues. V gave up 0 bases and J gave up 7 bases; unmatched junction bases: 4. The germline V gene has CDR1 SEHNR and CDR2 FQNEAQ (reference sequence). The variable domain in full, with the rest retrieved from reference TRBV7-9 and TRBJ1-1, is DTGVSQNPRHKITKRGQNVTFRCDPISEHNRLYWYRQTLGQGPEFLTYFQNEAQLEKSRLLSDRFSAERPKGSFSTLEIQRTEQGDSAMYLCASSLARTGGGEAFFGQGTRLTVV.

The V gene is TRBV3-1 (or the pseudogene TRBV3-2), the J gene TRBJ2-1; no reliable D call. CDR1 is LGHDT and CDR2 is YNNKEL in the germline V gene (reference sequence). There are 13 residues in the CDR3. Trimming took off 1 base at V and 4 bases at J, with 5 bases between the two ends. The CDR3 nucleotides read TGTGCCAGCAGCCAAGGACATTACAATGAGCAGTTCTTC. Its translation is CASSQGHYNEQFF.

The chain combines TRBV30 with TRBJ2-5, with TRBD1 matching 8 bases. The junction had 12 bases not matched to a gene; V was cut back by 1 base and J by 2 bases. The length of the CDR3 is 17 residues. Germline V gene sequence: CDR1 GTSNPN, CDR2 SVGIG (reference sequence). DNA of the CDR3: TGTGCCTGGAGTGCCTGGACAGGGCGCGACCTACAAGAGACCCAGTACTTC. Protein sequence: CAWSAWTGRDLQETQYF.

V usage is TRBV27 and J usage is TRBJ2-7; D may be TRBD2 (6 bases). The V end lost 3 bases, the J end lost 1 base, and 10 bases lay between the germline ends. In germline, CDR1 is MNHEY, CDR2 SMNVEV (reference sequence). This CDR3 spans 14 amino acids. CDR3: CASSFGGRSYEQYF. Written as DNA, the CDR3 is TGTGCCAGCAGTTTCGGGGGTAGATCCTACGAGCAGTACTTC.

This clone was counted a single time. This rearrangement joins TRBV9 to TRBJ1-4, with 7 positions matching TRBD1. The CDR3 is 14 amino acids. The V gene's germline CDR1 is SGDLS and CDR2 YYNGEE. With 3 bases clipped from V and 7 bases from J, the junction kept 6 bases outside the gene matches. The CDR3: CASSEQGLPEKLFF. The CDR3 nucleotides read TGTGCCAGCAGCGAACAGGGGCTGCCTGAAAAACTGTTTTTT.

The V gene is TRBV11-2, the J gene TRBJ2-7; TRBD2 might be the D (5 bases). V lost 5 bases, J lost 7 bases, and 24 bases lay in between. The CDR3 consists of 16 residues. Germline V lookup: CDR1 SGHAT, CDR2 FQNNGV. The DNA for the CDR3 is TGTGCCAGCAGCGGAAATTCGGACTTTCGCTTGTGGGAGCAGTACTTC. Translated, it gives CASSGNSDFRLWEQYF.

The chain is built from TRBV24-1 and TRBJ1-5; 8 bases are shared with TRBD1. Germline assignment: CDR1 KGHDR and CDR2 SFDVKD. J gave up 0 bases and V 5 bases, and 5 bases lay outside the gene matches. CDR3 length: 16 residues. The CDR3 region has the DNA TGTGCCACCAGTGGGGGGACAGGTTATAGCAATCAGCCCCAGCATTTT. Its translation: CATSGGTGYSNQPQHF.